This T cell receptor (beta chain) appears in the sequencing data of a study of T cell changes during pregnancy in multiple sclerosis. Trimming stripped 4 bases from V and 2 bases from J, with 5 bases between. Germline V gene lookup returns CDR1 SSHAT and CDR2 FNYEAQ (reference sequence). This CDR3 is built from 13 residues. Profiled with immunoSEQ multiplex PCR; TCRdb holds only in-frame clones, not every one. The sample yields tens of thousands of clones, 80% to 95% seen once. The chain employs TRBV7-7 and TRBJ2-2; D ambiguous. This sequence was found in a female donor with multiple sclerosis, enrolled in a pregnancy study. The sample here was peripheral blood, taken in the second trimester of pregnancy. The CDR3 sequence is CASSYTNTGELFF. The CDR3 DNA follows: TGTGCCAGCAGCTACACCAACACCGGGGAGCTGTTTTTT.